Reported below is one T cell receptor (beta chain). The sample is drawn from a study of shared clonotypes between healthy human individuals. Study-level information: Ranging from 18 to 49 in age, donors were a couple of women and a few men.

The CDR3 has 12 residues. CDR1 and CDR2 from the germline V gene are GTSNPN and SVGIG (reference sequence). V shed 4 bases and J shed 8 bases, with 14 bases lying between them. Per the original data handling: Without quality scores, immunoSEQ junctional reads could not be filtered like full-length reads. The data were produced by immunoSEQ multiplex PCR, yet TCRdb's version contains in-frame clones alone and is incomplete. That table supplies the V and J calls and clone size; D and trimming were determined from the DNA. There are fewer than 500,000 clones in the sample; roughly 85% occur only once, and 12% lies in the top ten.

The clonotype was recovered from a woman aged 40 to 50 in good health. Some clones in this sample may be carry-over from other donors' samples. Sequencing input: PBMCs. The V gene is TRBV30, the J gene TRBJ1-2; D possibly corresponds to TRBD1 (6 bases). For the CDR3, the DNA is TGTGCCTGGAATACAGGGTTTGGAGGCTACACCTTC. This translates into CAWNTGFGGYTF.